Described below is a single TCR beta chain sequence and its context. What it recognizes is unknown. This PCR relied on a set of 60 Vbeta primers and 13 Jbeta primers. Only in-frame clones appear in the TCRdb table, and some are missing; sequencing was by immunoSEQ multiplex PCR. The profile shows about 190,000 clones, 87% of them singletons. CDR1 and CDR2 (germline): SGDLS, YYNGEE. The CDR3 covers 18 residues. V was trimmed by 0 bases and J by 2 bases, leaving 19 bases between them. This record belongs to a study of cytomegalovirus exposure and HLA in healthy donors. Findings and caveats of the study: The classifier, whose performance was assessed in both the original and validation cohorts, reportedly diagnosed cytomegalovirus status with high specificity and sensitivity.

The chain uses TRBV9 and TRBJ2-3; D gene unclear. Sequencing used PBMCs. The TCR originated in a boy under 10 years old in good health and CMV-seronegative. CDR3 protein: CASSVALSPPRLTDTQYF. The CDR3 DNA reads as TGTGCCAGCAGCGTAGCTCTCTCCCCCCCCAGGCTCACAGATACGCAGTATTTT.